This T cell receptor (beta chain) was sequenced during a study of blood T cell repertoires in COVID-19. Study details: Samples came from the United States, Italy and Spain, spanning acute and convalescent COVID-19. PBMCs, B-cell-depleted T cells, or T cells were the source of the cDNA or gDNA that made up the material.

In the original processing: From reference gene primer amplification, estimates of nucleated cell counts were derived. Assay: immunoSEQ multiplex PCR; the TCRdb copy retains only in-frame clones and omits some. V, J and clone size are those of that table, while D and trimming were read from the DNA. The top ten clones hold over 1.5% of a sample with fewer than 250,000 clones, about 88% of them seen once. The CDR3 is 20 amino acids. Germline-derived CDR1 and CDR2 are MGHRA and YSYEKL. J gave up 0 bases and V 5 bases, and 17 bases lay outside the gene matches. The chain links TRBV4-1 to TRBJ2-1, with 9 bases that match TRBD2. This clonotype was sampled from a man aged 65-85 years with acute or convalescent COVID-19. The sample taken for sequencing was peripheral blood. The CDR3: CASSERHPMREGSSYNEQFF. The CDR3 bases are TGCGCCAGCAGCGAGAGACACCCCATGCGGGAGGGGAGCTCCTACAATGAGCAGTTCTTC.